What follows are 24 T cell receptor beta chains derived from one specimen sequenced in a study of CD8 T cells in Susac syndrome (dated by TCRdb to between 2018 and 2020). Library preparation was by the immunoSEQ multiplex PCR assay. RNA was extracted using the RNeasy kit, and about 0.45 to 1 microgram was reverse transcribed with random hexamers. The public reads were quality trimmed at Q25 with fastp and then assembled into clones with MiXCR by TCRdb, keeping productive beta chains. CDR3 protein duplicates are merged, each entry listing the most common genes and DNA. The sample profile shows some 110,000 distinct CDR3 sequences; about 92% of them were found once. The top ten constitute 0.093% of the sample. The specimen was CD4+ T cells from PBMCs. Every receptor here comes from a human donor with multiple sclerosis.

This chain links TRBV5-5 with TRBJ1-5, with D unresolved. This CDR3 region has 12 residues. Germline V lookup: CDR1 SGHKS, CDR2 YYEKEE (reference sequence). V gave up 4 bases and J gave up 4 bases, with 6 bases separating them. CDR3 amino acids: CASSEKNQPQHF. DNA for the CDR3: TGTGCCAGCAGCGAAAAAAATCAGCCCCAGCATTTT.

V and J are TRBV9 and TRBJ2-3; unclear D gene. This CDR3 has 12 amino acids. V was pared by 3 bases and J by 7 bases, with 9 bases between. From germline, CDR1 is SGDLS and CDR2 YYNGEE. The CDR3 nucleotides are TGTGCCAGCAGCGGTCGCATGAATACGCAGTATTTT. Translating it yields CASSGRMNTQYF.

This clonotype was counted once. The V and J genes are TRBV7-8 and TRBJ1-1; unclear D gene. This CDR3 is built from 15 residues. Trimming shortened V by 1 base and J by 3 bases, and 12 bases separated the two germline ends. Germline assignment: CDR1 SGHVS and CDR2 FQNEAQ. The chain's CDR3 is CASSLGRLQDTEAFF. The CDR3, as DNA: TGTGCCAGCAGCTTAGGACGCCTTCAGGACACTGAAGCTTTCTTT.

The chain has TRBV19 and TRBJ1-2, with D unresolved. The germline gives CDR1 LNHDA, CDR2 SQIVND (reference sequence). Trimming took off 5 bases at V and 9 bases at J, with 13 bases between the two ends. CDR3 length equals 12 residues. The CDR3 loop is CASSLRGESYTF. The CDR3 nucleotides read TGTGCCAGTAGTCTCCGTGGGGAGAGCTACACCTTC. Variable domain in full (rest from reference TRBV19 and TRBJ1-2): DGGITQSPKYLFRKEGQNVTLSCEQNLNHDAMYWYRQDPGQGLRLIYYSQIVNDFQKGDIAEGYSVSREKKESFPLTVTSAQKNPTAFYLCASSLRGESYTFGSGTRLTVV.

The chain links TRBV6-5 to TRBJ2-5, with D possibly matching TRBD2 (6 bases). V was trimmed by 7 bases and J by 2 bases, leaving 11 bases between them. This CDR3 contains 13 residues. Germline V CDR1 and CDR2: MNHEY, SVGAGI. CDR3 DNA: TGTGCCAGCATCGGGACTGTGCAAGAGACCCAGTACTTC. It is translated as CASIGTVQETQYF.

V and J are TRBV18 and TRBJ1-4; no firm D call. Trimming pared 2 bases from V and 5 bases from J, leaving 12 bases between. Germline lookup yields CDR1 KGHSH and CDR2 LQKENI. The CDR3 loop spans 15 amino acids. The chain's CDR3 is CASSPAPGRNEKLFF. CDR3 sequence (DNA): TGTGCCAGCTCACCAGCCCCCGGCAGGAATGAAAAACTGTTTTTT.

The V and J genes are TRBV4-1 and TRBJ1-5; D call uncertain. The CDR3 length is 15 residues. Trimming removed 6 bases from V and 0 bases from J, with 12 bases in between. Germline V CDR1 and CDR2: MGHRA, YSYEKL. The CDR3 nucleotides read TGCGCCAGCAGACCAGAGGGTCTTAGCAATCAGCCCCAGCATTTT. Amino acid sequence: CASRPEGLSNQPQHF.

The rearrangement uses TRBV5-1 and TRBJ1-1; tentative D call: TRBD1 (5 bases). V gave up 0 bases and J gave up 4 bases, with 13 bases separating them. The germline CDR1 and CDR2 sequences are SGHRS and YFSETQ. The CDR3 runs to 15 residues. The CDR3 reads CASSLDGGLTTEAFF. In DNA, the CDR3 is TGCGCCAGCAGCTTGGATGGGGGGTTGACCACTGAAGCTTTCTTT.

The chain recombines TRBV3-1 with TRBJ1-1, with D tentatively TRBD1 (5 bases). The CDR3 has 14 residues. Germline values: CDR1 LGHDT, CDR2 YNNKEL (reference sequence). V lost 6 bases and J lost 1, with 12 bases in between. In DNA form, the CDR3 reads TGTGCCAGCAGGCCTAGGGGACCGAACACTGAAGCTTTCTTT. Amino acids: CASRPRGPNTEAFF.

The rearrangement uses TRBV10-3 and TRBJ1-1; D ambiguous. The CDR3 contains 14 residues. V lost 0 bases and J 5 bases, leaving 10 bases between the germline ends. CDR1 and CDR2 (germline): ENHRY, SYGVKD. CDR3 in DNA: TGTGCCATCAGTGAGTCTGACCGAGGGACTGAAGCTTTCTTT. This sequence encodes CAISESDRGTEAFF.

The J gene is TRBJ2-5, the V gene TRBV3-1; D call uncertain. V lost 1 base and J 5 bases, leaving 20 bases between the germline ends. The CDR3 has 17 amino acids. CDR1 and CDR2 from the germline V gene are LGHDT and YNNKEL (reference sequence). This chain's CDR3 is CASSQGRSVSSRETQYF. CDR3 nucleotides: TGTGCCAGCAGCCAAGGAAGGTCTGTGAGCTCCCGGGAGACCCAGTACTTC.

The rearrangement uses TRBV7-9 and TRBJ2-1; TRBD1 matches 9 bases. The V segment lost 11 bases and the J segment 9 bases; nucleotides outside the gene matches: 11. This CDR3 comprises 13 residues. Germline lookup yields CDR1 SEHNR and CDR2 FQNEAQ (reference sequence). CDR3 nucleotides: TGTGCCCGACAGGGGGGCACGGGGACTGAGCAGTTCTTC. The encoded protein is CARQGGTGTEQFF. Full variable domain (missing parts from reference TRBV7-9 and TRBJ2-1): DTGVSQNPRHKITKRGQNVTFRCDPISEHNRLYWYRQTLGQGPEFLTYFQNEAQLEKSRLLSDRFSAERPKGSFSTLEIQRTEQGDSAMYLCARQGGTGTEQFFGPGTRLTVL.

V and J are TRBV7-2 and TRBJ2-3, with D possibly being TRBD1 or TRBD2 (5 bases each). Germline V gene data show CDR1 as SGHTA and CDR2 as FQGNSA. V lost 5 bases and J 0 bases, leaving 15 bases between the germline ends. This CDR3 comprises 16 residues. The CDR3 DNA follows: TGTGCCAGCAGCGTCAGGGTTTGGAGGAGCACAGATACGCAGTATTTT. The encoded protein is CASSVRVWRSTDTQYF. Supplemented by reference TRBV7-2 and TRBJ2-3, the full variable domain reads GAGVSQSPSNKVTEKGKDVELRCDPISGHTALYWYRQSLGQGLEFLIYFQGNSAPDKSGLPSDRFSAERTGGSVSTLTIQRTQQEDSAVYLCASSVRVWRSTDTQYFGPGTRLTVL.

The CDR3 loop reads CSVPFDRGNTEAFF. Written as DNA, the CDR3 is TGCAGCGTTCCATTCGACAGGGGGAACACTGAAGCTTTCTTT. The chain combines TRBV29-1 with TRBJ1-1; 8 nucleotides match TRBD1. With V trimmed by 5 bases and J by 1 base, 6 bases remained unmatched. Germline V gene sequence: CDR1 SQVTM, CDR2 ANQGSEA. CDR3 length: 14 amino acids.

This sequence joins TRBV24-1 and TRBJ2-1; TRBD2 agrees at 8 bases. Germline values: CDR1 KGHDR, CDR2 SFDVKD. Losses at the gene ends were 9 bases for V and 9 bases for J; bases not matched to a gene: 6. The CDR3 covers 12 residues. This CDR3 is CATRKSGGEQFF. CDR3 coding DNA: TGTGCCACCCGCAAAAGCGGGGGTGAGCAGTTCTTC.

The rearrangement links TRBV2 to TRBJ1-4; no reliable D call. The CDR3 length is 13 residues. From germline, CDR1 is SNHLY and CDR2 FYNNEI. Trimming shortened V by 6 bases and J by 8 bases, and 13 bases separated the two germline ends. The CDR3 sequence is CASRGRVGEKLFF. The CDR3 region has the DNA TGTGCCAGCAGGGGTAGGGTCGGGGAAAAACTGTTTTTT.

The chain links TRBV18 to TRBJ2-4, with D tentatively TRBD1 or TRBD2 (5 bases each). This CDR3 spans 15 amino acids. V lost 3 bases and J lost 3, with 12 bases in between. The germline V gene has CDR1 KGHSH and CDR2 LQKENI. The CDR3 loop reads CASSPRSGGKNIQYF. The CDR3 coding sequence is TGTGCCAGCTCACCGAGGAGTGGGGGCAAAAACATTCAGTACTTC.

The chain carries TRBV27 and TRBJ1-4; unclear D gene. With 6 bases removed from V and 3 bases from J, the gap between germline ends came to 20 bases. The CDR3 covers 17 residues. Germline CDR1 is MNHEY and CDR2 is SMNVEV (reference sequence). As DNA, the CDR3 is TGTGCCAGCAGCCTATACCCACATTTCCGGGCTAATGAAAAACTGTTTTTT. Translating it yields CASSLYPHFRANEKLFF. Combining the CDR3 with reference TRBV27 and TRBJ1-4 gives the whole variable domain EAQVTQNPRYLITVTGKKLTVTCSQNMNHEYMSWYRQDPGLGLRQIYYSMNVEVTDKGDVPEGYKVSRKEKRNFPLILESPSPNQTSLYFCASSLYPHFRANEKLFFGSGTQLSVL.

This chain uses TRBV24-1 with TRBJ1-3; D is ambiguous. Germline CDR1 and CDR2: KGHDR and SFDVKD. This CDR3 has 16 residues. Trimming stripped 4 bases from V and 5 bases from J, with 17 bases between. CDR3 DNA sequence: TGTGCCACCAGTGACGCTGACCCCGGAGGGAGAAACACCATATATTTT. Amino acids: CATSDADPGGRNTIYF.

The chain combines TRBV7-9 with TRBJ1-2; TRBD1 is a possible D gene (5 bases). V was clipped by 7 bases and J by 3 bases, with 12 bases between them. CDR1 SEHNR and CDR2 FQNEAQ come from the germline V gene (reference sequence). The CDR3 consists of 13 residues. CDR3 DNA: TGTGCCAGCACCCTGGGAGGGGACTATGGCTACACCTTC. The encoded protein is CASTLGGDYGYTF.

The chain employs TRBV6-5 and TRBJ1-2, with D uncertain. Germline-derived CDR1 and CDR2 are MNHEY and SVGAGI. The germline V and J ends were trimmed by 6 bases and 0 bases, with 8 bases remaining between them. There are 13 residues in the CDR3. CDR3 nucleotides: TGTGCCAGCAGCTTGGAGGCTAACTATGGCTACACCTTC. Its translation is CASSLEANYGYTF.

The chain is built from TRBV6-6 and TRBJ2-1; TRBD2 matches at 8 bases. The trim removed 7 bases at V and 0 bases at J, leaving 8 bases unmatched. The V gene's germline CDR1 is MNHNY and CDR2 SVGAGI (reference sequence). CDR3 size: 16 residues. CDR3 protein: CASKTGGVSSYNEQFF. Here the CDR3 DNA reads TGTGCCAGCAAAACGGGGGGGGTGAGCTCCTACAATGAGCAGTTCTTC.

CDR3: CASKPRAHSIQYF. The CDR3 region has the DNA TGTGCCAGCAAACCCAGAGCACACTCGATTCAGTACTTC. The rearrangement links TRBV27 to TRBJ2-4; D is ambiguous. Trimming took 7 bases from V and 10 from J, leaving 17 bases between them. Germline loops: CDR1 MNHEY, CDR2 SMNVEV (reference sequence). The CDR3 has 13 amino acids.

The J gene is TRBJ2-7, the V gene TRBV28, with D perhaps matching TRBD2 (6 bases). The germline gives CDR1 MDHEN, CDR2 SYDVKM. The germline V and J ends were trimmed by 10 bases and 3 bases, with 10 bases remaining between them. The CDR3 is made up of 11 amino acids. The CDR3 DNA sequence: TGTGCCATCTACGGGGGCTACGAGCAGTACTTC. It translates to CAIYGGYEQYF.